The clone carrying this T cell receptor beta chain was detected only a few times. The source material, RNA transcripts, was used to amplify TCR beta CDR3 regions. TCR CDR3 regions were first amplified by RT-PCR with HTBI primers. TCRdb reprocessed the multiplex PCR reads via MiXCR and lists one record per CDR3 protein. Of a few hundred thousand distinct CDR3 sequences in the sample, about 13% are singletons; the top ten hold roughly 33%. This sample was taken from a study of T cells in Graves' hyperthyroidism and ophthalmopathy. CDR1 and CDR2 from the germline V gene are SEHNR and FQNEAQ (reference sequence). The V and J ends lost 5 bases and 2 bases, in that order; junction bases with no gene match: 8. The CDR3 extends over 16 amino acids.

Sequenced material: blood. The sequence was collected from a woman in her thirties or forties with Graves' ophthalmopathy. This chain uses TRBV7-9 with TRBJ2-7, with 11 bases identical to TRBD1. The CDR3 protein is CASSPGPDRGPYEQYF. DNA for the CDR3: TGTGCCAGCAGCCCAGGCCCGGACAGGGGGCCCTACGAGCAGTACTTC.